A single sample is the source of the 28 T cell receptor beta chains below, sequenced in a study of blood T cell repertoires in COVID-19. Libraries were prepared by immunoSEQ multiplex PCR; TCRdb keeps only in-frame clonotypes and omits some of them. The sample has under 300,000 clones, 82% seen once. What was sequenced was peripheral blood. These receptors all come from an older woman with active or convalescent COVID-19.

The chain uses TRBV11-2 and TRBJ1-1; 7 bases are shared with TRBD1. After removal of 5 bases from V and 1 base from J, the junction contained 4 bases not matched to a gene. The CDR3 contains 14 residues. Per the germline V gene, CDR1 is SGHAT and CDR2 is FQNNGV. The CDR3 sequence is CASSTGVANTEAFF. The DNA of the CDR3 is TGTGCCAGCAGCACAGGGGTGGCGAACACTGAAGCTTTCTTT. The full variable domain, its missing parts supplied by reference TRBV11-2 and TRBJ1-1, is EAGVAQSPRYKIIEKRQSVAFWCNPISGHATLYWYQQILGQGPKLLIQFQNNGVVDDSQLPKDRFSAERLKGVDSTLKIQPAKLEDSAVYLCASSTGVANTEAFFGQGTRLTVV.

The CDR3 loop is CASSLDLGGVGYNSPLHF. The CDR3 region has the DNA TGTGCCAGCAGCTTGGACTTGGGGGGAGTGGGGTATAATTCACCCCTCCACTTT. The chain uses TRBV5-6 and TRBJ1-6; D is possibly TRBD1 (5 bases). The CDR3 covers 18 residues. The germline CDR1 and CDR2 sequences are SGHDT and YYEEEE. V dropped 0 bases and J dropped 4 bases, with 17 bases sitting between them.

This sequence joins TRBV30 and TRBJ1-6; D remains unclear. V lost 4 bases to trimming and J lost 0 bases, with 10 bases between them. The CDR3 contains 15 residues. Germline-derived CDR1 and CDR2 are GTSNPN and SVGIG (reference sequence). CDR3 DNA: TGTGCCTGGAAGGTGGAGAACTCCTATAATTCACCCCTCCACTTT. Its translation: CAWKVENSYNSPLHF.

CDR3 nucleotides: TGTGCCAGCACTGCTAGCTCTGGGGCCAACGTCCTGACTTTC. It translates to CASTASSGANVLTF. The V and J genes are TRBV6-6 and TRBJ2-6, with D uncertain. Trimming pared 7 bases from V and 0 bases from J, leaving 7 bases between. The CDR3 totals 14 residues. Germline-derived CDR1 and CDR2 are MNHNY and SVGAGI (reference sequence).

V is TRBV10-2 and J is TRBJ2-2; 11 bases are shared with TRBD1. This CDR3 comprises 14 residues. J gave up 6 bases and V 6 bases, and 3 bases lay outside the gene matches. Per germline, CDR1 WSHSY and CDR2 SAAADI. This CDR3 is CASSSGQGAGELFF. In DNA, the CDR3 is TGCGCCAGCAGCTCGGGACAGGGGGCCGGGGAGCTGTTTTTT.

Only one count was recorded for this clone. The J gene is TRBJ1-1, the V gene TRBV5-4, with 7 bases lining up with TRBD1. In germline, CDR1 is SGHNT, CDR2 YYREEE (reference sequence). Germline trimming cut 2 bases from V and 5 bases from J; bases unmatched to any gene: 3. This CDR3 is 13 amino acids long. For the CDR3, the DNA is TGTGCCAGCAGCTTACAGGGGAGTACTGAAGCTTTCTTT. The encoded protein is CASSLQGSTEAFF.

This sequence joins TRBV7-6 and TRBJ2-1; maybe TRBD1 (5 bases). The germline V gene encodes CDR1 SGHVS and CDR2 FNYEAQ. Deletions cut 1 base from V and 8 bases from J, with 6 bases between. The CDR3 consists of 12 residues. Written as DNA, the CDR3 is TGTGCCAGCAGCTTAGAGGGGTATGAGCAGTTCTTC. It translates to CASSLEGYEQFF.

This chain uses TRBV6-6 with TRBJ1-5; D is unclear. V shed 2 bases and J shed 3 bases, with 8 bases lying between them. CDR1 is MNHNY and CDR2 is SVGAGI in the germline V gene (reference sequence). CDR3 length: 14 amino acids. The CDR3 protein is CASSYPPSNQPQHF. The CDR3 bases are TGTGCCAGCAGTTACCCCCCGTCCAATCAGCCCCAGCATTTT.

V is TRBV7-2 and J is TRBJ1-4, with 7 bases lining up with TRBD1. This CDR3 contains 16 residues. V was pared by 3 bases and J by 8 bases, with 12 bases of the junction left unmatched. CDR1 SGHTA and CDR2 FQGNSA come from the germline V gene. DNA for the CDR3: TGTGCCAGCAGCTTTTGGGCAGGGGGAAGGAGCGAAAAACTGTTTTTT. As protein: CASSFWAGGRSEKLFF.

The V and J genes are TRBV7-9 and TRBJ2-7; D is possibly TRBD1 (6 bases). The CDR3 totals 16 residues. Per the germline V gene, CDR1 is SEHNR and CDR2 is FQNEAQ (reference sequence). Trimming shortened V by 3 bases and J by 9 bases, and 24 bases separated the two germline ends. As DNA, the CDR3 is TGTGCCAGCAGCTTTTGGGGCAGGGGCTCTAATGAGGGGCAGTACTTC. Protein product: CASSFWGRGSNEGQYF.

CDR3: CATSVRTGPGNEQFF. Here the CDR3 DNA reads TGTGCCACCAGCGTCCGGACAGGTCCGGGGAATGAGCAGTTCTTC. The V and J genes are TRBV15 and TRBJ2-1; 7 bases line up with TRBD1. J was trimmed by 7 bases and V by 5 bases; bases with no gene match: 11. CDR3 size: 15 residues. Germline loops: CDR1 LNHNV, CDR2 YYDKDF (reference sequence).

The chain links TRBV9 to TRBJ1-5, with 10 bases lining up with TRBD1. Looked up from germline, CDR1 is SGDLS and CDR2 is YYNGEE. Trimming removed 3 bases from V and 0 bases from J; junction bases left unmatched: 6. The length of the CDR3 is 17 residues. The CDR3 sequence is CASSAGTGVSSNQPQHF. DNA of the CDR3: TGTGCCAGCAGCGCCGGGACAGGGGTTTCTAGCAATCAGCCCCAGCATTTT.

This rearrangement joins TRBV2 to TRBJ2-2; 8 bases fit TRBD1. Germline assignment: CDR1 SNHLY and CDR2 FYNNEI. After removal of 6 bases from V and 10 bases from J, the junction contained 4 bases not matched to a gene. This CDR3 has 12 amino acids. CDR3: CASSIQGEELFF. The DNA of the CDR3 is TGTGCCAGCAGCATACAGGGGGAGGAGCTGTTTTTT. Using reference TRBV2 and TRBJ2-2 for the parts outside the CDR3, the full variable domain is EPEVTQTPSHQVTQMGQEVILRCVPISNHLYFYWYRQILGQKVEFLVSFYNNEISEKSEIFDDQFSVERPDGSNFTLKIRSTKLEDSAMYFCASSIQGEELFFGEGSRLTVL.

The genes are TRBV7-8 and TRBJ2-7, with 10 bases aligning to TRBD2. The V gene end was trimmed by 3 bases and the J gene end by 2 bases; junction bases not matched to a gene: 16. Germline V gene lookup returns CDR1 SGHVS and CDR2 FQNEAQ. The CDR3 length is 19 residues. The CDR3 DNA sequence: TGTGCCAGCAGCTTCGGTCTAGCGGGGGTCGTACCCCTAGCCTACGAGCAGTACTTC. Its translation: CASSFGLAGVVPLAYEQYF. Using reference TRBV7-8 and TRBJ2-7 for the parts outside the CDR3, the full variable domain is GAGVSQSPRYKVAKRGQDVALRCDPISGHVSLFWYQQALGQGPEFLTYFQNEAQLDKSGLPSDRFFAERPEGSVSTLKIQRTQQEDSAVYLCASSFGLAGVVPLAYEQYFGPGTRLTVT.

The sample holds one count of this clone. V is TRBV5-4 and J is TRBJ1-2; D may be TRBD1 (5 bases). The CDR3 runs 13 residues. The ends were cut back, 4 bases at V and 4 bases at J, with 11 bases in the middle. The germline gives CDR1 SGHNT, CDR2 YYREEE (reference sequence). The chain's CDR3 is CASSPMGLYGYTF. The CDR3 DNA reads TGTGCCAGCAGCCCCATGGGGCTCTATGGCTACACCTTC.

The DNA of the CDR3 is TGTGCCAGCAGCTTGGGACTAGCTAGGACAGATACGCAGTATTTT. Protein: CASSLGLARTDTQYF. The chain couples TRBV13 to TRBJ2-3; 9 positions agree with TRBD2. Germline V lookup: CDR1 PRHDT, CDR2 FYEKMQ (reference sequence). The V gene end was trimmed by 3 bases and the J gene end by 3 bases; junction bases not matched to a gene: 4. The CDR3 consists of 15 residues.

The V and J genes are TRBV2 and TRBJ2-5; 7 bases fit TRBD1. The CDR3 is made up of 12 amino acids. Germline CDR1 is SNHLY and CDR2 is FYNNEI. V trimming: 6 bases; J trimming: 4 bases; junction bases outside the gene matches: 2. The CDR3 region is CASRTGTETQYF. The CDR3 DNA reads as TGTGCCAGCAGGACAGGGACAGAGACCCAGTACTTC.

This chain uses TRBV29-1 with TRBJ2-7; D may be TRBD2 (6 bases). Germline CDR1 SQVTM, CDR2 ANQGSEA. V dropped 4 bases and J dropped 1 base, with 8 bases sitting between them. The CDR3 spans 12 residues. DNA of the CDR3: TGCAGCGTTGTTAGCGGTTCCTACGAGCAGTACTTC. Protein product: CSVVSGSYEQYF.

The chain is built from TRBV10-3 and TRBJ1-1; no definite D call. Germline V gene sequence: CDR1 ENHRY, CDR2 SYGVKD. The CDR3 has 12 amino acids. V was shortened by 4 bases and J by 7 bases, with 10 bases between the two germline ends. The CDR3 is CAISAPSSEAFF. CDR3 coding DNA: TGTGCCATCAGTGCCCCTAGTAGTGAAGCTTTCTTT.

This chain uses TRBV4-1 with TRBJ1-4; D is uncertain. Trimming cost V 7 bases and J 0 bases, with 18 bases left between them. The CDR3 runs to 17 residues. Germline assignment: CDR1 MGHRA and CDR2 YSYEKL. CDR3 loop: CASTRGVVGATNEKLFF. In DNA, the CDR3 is TGCGCCAGCACCCGGGGAGTAGTGGGTGCAACTAATGAAAAACTGTTTTTT.

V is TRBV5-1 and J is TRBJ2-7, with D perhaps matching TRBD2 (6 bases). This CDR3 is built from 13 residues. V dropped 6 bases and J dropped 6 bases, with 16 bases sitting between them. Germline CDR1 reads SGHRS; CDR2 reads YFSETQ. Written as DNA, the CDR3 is TGCGCCAGCAACCAATTCCCCGGGAGCGAGCAGTACTTC. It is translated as CASNQFPGSEQYF.

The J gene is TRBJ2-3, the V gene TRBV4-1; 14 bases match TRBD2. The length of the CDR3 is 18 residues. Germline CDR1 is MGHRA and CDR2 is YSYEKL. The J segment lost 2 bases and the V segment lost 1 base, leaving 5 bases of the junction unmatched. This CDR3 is CASSQGVTSGGATDTQYF. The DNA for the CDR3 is TGCGCCAGCAGCCAAGGGGTGACTAGCGGGGGGGCCACAGATACGCAGTATTTT.

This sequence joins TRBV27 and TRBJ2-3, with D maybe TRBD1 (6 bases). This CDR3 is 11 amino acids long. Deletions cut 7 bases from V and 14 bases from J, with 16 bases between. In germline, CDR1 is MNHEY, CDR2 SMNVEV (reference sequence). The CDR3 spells CASTQGSVAYF. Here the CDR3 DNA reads TGTGCCAGCACCCAGGGGAGCGTTGCGTATTTT.

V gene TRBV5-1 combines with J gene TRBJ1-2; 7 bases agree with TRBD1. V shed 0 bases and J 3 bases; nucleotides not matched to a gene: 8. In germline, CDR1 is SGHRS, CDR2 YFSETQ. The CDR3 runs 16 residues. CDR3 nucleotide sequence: TGCGCCAGCAGCTTGGACCCCGGGACAGCCTACTATGGCTACACCTTC. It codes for CASSLDPGTAYYGYTF. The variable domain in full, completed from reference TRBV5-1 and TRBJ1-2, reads KAGVTQTPRYLIKTRGQQVTLSCSPISGHRSVSWYQQTPGQGLQFLFEYFSETQRNKGNFPGRFSGRQFSNSRSEMNVSTLELGDSALYLCASSLDPGTAYYGYTFGSGTRLTVV.

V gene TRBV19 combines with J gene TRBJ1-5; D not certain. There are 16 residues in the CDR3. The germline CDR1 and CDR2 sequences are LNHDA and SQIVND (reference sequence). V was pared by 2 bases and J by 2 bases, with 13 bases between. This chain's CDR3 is CASSIPFFTGNQPQHF. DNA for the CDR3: TGTGCCAGTAGTATACCCTTCTTTACGGGCAATCAGCCCCAGCATTTT.

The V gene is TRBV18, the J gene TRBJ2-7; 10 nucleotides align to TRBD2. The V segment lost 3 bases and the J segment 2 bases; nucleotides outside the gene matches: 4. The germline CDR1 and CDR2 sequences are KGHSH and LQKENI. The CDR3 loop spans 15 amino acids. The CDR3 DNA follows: TGTGCCAGCTCACCCAGCGGGGGGGGCACCTACGAGCAGTACTTC. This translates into CASSPSGGGTYEQYF.

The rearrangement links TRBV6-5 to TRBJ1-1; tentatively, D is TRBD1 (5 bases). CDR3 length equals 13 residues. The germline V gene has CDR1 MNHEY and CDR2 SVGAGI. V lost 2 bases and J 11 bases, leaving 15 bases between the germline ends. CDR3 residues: CASSYGGTLDAFF. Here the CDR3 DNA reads TGTGCCAGCAGTTACGGCGGGACCCTTGATGCTTTCTTT.

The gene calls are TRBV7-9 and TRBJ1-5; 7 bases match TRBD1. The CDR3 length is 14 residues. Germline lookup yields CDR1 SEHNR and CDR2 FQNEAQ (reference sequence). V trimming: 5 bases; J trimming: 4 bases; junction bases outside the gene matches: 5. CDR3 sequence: CASSHGTENQPQHF. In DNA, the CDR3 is TGTGCCAGCAGCCACGGGACAGAGAATCAGCCCCAGCATTTT.